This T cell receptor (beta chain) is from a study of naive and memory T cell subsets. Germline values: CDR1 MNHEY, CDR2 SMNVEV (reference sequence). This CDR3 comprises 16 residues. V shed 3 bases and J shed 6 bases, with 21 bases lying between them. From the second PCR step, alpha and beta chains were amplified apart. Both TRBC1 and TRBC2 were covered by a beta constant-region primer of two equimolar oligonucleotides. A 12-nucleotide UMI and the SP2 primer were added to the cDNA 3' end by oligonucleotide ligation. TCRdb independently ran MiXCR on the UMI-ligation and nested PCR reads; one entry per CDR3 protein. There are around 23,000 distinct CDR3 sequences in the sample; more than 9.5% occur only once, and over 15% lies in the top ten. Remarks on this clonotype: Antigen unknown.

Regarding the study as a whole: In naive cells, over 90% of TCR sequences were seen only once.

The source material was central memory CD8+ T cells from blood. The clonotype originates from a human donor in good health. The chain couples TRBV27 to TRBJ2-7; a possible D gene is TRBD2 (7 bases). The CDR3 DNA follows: TGTGCCAGCAGTTTTAGGGGGGGTGTCCCCTGGGGCGAGCAGTACTTC. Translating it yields CASSFRGGVPWGEQYF.